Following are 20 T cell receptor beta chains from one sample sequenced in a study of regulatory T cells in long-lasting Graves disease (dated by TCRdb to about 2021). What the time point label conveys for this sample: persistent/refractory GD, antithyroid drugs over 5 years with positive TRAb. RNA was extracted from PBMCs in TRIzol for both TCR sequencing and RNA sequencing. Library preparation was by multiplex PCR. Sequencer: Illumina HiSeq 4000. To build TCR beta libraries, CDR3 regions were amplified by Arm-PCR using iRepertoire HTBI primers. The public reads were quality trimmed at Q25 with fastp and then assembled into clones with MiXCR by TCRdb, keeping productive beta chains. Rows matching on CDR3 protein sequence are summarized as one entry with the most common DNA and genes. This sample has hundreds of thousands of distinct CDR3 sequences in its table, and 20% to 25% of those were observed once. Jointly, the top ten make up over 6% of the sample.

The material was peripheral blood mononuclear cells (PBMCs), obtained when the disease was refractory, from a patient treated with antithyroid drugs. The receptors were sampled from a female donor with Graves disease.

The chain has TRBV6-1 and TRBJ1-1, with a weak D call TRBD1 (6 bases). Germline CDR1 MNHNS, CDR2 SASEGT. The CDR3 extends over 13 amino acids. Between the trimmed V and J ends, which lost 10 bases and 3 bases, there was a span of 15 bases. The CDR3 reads CATYTGPHTEAFF. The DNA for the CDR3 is TGTGCCACCTACACAGGGCCCCACACTGAAGCTTTCTTT.

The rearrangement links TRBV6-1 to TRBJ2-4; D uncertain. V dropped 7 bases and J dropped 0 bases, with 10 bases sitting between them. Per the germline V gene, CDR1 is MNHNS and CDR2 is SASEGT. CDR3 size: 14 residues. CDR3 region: CASTSTLAKNIQYF. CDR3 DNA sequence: TGTGCCAGCACCTCAACCCTAGCCAAAAACATTCAGTACTTC.

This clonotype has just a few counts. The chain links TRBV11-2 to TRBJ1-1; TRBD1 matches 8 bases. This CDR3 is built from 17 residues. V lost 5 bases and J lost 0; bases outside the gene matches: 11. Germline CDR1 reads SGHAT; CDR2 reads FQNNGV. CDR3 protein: CASSRQGRRDMNTEAFF. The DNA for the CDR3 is TGTGCCAGCAGCAGACAGGGGCGTCGCGATATGAACACTGAAGCTTTCTTT.

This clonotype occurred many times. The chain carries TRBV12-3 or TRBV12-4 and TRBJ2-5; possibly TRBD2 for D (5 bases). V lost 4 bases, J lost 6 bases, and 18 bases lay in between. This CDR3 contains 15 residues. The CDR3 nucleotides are TGTGCCAGCAGTTCCCCCACCTCGGGGTTAAAGACCCAGTACTTC. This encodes CASSSPTSGLKTQYF.

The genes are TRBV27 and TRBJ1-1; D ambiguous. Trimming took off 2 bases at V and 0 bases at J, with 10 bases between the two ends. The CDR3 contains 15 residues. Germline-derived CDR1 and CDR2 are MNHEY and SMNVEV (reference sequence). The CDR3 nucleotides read TGTGCCAGCAGTTTACTTGCGGCCGTGAACACTGAAGCTTTCTTT. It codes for CASSLLAAVNTEAFF.

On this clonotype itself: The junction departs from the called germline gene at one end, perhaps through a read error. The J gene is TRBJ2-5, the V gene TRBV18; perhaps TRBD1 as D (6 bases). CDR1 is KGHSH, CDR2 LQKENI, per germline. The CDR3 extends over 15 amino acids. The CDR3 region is CVSSPPTGSRETQYF. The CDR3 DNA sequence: TGTGTCAGCTCACCACCCACAGGGTCTAGGGAGACCCAGTACTTC.

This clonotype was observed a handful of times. The chain's CDR3 is CASSLEFLQGRAYEQYF. The CDR3 nucleotides read TGCGCCAGCAGCTTGGAATTTCTACAGGGACGGGCCTACGAGCAGTACTTC. This chain connects TRBV5-1 to TRBJ2-7; weak D call: TRBD1 (6 bases). The CDR3 has 17 amino acids. Germline V gene sequence: CDR1 SGHRS, CDR2 YFSETQ. Trimming shortened V by 0 bases and J by 2 bases, and 18 bases separated the two germline ends.

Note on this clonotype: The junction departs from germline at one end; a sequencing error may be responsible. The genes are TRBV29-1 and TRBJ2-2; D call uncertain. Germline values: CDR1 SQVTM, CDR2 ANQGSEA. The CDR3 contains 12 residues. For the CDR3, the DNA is TGCAGCGTTAGCCCGACCACCGAGGAGCTGTTTTTT. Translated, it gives CSVSPTTEELFF.

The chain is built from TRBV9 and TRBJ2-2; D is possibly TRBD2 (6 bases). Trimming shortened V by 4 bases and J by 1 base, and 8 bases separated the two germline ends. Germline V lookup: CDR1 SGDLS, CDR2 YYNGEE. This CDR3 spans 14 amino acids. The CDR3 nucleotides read TGTGCCAGCAGCAATAGCGGGAACACCGGGGAGCTGTTTTTT. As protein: CASSNSGNTGELFF.

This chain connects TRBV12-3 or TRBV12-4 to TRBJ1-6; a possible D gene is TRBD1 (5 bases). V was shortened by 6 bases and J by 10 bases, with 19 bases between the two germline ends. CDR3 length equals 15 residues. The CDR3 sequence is CASSTRAQGGSPLHF. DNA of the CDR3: TGTGCCAGCAGCACCCGGGCCCAGGGCGGCTCACCCCTCCACTTT.

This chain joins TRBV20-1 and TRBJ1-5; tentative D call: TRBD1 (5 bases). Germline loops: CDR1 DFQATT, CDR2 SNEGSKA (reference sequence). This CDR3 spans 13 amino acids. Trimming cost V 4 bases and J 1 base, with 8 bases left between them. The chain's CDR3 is CSANGASNQPQHF. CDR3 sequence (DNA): TGCAGTGCTAACGGGGCGAGCAATCAGCCCCAGCATTTT.

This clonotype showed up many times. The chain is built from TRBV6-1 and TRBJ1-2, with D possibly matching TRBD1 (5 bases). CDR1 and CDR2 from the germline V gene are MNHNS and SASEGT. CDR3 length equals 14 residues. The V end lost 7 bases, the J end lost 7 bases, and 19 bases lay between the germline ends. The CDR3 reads CASTQEGTWLGYTF. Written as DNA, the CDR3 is TGTGCCAGCACTCAAGAGGGGACGTGGCTTGGCTACACCTTC.

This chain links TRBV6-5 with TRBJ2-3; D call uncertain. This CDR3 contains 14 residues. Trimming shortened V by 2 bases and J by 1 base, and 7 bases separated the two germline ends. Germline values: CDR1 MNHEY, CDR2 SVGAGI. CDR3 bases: TGTGCCAGCAGTTACCTCCAGGGCACAGATACGCAGTATTTT. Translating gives CASSYLQGTDTQYF.

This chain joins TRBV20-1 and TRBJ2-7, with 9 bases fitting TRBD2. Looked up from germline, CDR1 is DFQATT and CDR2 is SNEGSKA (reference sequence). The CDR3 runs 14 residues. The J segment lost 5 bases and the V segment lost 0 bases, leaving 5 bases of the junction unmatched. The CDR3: CSAREAGGPNEQYF. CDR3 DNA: TGCAGTGCTAGAGAGGCGGGAGGGCCGAACGAGCAGTACTTC.

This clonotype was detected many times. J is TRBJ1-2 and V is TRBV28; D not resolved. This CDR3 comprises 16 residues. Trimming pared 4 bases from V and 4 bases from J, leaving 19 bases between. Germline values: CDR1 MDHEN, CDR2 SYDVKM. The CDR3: CASSSATPSGFYGYTF. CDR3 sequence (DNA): TGTGCCAGCAGTTCCGCGACTCCGTCAGGTTTCTATGGCTACACCTTC.

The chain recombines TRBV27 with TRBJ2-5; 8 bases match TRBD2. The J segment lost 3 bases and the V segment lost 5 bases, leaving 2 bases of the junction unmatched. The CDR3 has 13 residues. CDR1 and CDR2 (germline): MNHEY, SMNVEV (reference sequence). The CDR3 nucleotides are TGTGCCAGCAGTAAACTAGCGGAAGAGACCCAGTACTTC. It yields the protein CASSKLAEETQYF.

Written as DNA, the CDR3 is TGCGCCAGCACCGACAGGGGGAACTATGGCTACACCTTC. Its protein is CASTDRGNYGYTF. The chain carries TRBV5-1 and TRBJ1-2; the match to TRBD1 covers 9 bases. This CDR3 has 13 residues. Trimming removed 6 bases from V and 2 bases from J; junction bases left unmatched: 2. Germline loops: CDR1 SGHRS, CDR2 YFSETQ. The entire variable domain, with the rest obtained from reference TRBV5-1 and TRBJ1-2, is as follows: KAGVTQTPRYLIKTRGQQVTLSCSPISGHRSVSWYQQTPGQGLQFLFEYFSETQRNKGNFPGRFSGRQFSNSRSEMNVSTLELGDSALYLCASTDRGNYGYTFGSGTRLTVV.

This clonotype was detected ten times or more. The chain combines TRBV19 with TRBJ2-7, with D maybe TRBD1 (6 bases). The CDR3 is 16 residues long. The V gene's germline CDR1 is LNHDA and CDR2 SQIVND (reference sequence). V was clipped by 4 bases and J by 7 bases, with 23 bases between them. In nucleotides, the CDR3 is TGTGCCAGTAGTAGGGGGCAGTATGGGTCCATGCGGGAGCAGTACTTC. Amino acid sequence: CASSRGQYGSMREQYF.

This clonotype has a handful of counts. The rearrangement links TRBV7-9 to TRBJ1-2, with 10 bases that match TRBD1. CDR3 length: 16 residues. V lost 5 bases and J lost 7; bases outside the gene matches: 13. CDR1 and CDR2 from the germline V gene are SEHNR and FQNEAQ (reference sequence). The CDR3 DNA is TGTGCCAGCAGCGTGACCGCCGGGACAGGGGTCGGTGGCTACACCTTC. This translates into CASSVTAGTGVGGYTF.

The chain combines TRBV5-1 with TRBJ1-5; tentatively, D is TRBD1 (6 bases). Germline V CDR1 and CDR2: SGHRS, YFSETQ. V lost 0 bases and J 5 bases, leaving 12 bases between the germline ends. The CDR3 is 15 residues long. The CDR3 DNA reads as TGCGCCAGCAGCTTGGAGGGGGGACTTCATCAGCCCCAGCATTTT. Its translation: CASSLEGGLHQPQHF.